This TCR beta chain was sequenced for a study of cytomegalovirus exposure and HLA in healthy donors. Study findings and constraints: Presence/absence analyses supposed approximately even sequencing depth among donors. Cytomegalovirus association was listed for under 200 TCR beta chains.

This PCR relied on a set of 60 Vbeta primers and 13 Jbeta primers. Some clones are missing from TCRdb's copy, which holds only in-frame ones; the method was immunoSEQ multiplex PCR. Among some 170,000 clones listed, roughly 79% were seen once. Unmatched junction bases numbered 7, after V lost 5 bases and J lost 0 bases. There are 16 residues in the CDR3. From germline, CDR1 is SQVTM and CDR2 ANQGSEA. Worth noting for this clone: Its target is unknown.

This chain connects TRBV29-1 to TRBJ2-7; 13 positions agree with TRBD2. The TCR was taken from a man aged 35-49 years in good health and CMV-seropositive. Material: PBMCs. CDR3 bases: TGCAGCGTTCTTGGGGGACTAGCGGGATCCTCCTACGAGCAGTACTTC. Its protein is CSVLGGLAGSSYEQYF.